This entry lists 24 T cell receptor beta chains sequenced from one sample in a study of technical replicates of blood from a few donors. Sequencing was performed with immunoSEQ multiplex PCR; in TCRdb, only in-frame clones are kept and a portion is missing. The sample yields around 71,000 clones, roughly 90% seen once. Material for sequencing was T cells isolated from PBMCs. The receptors originated from a human donor in good health.

The chain uses TRBV30 and TRBJ2-3; D is ambiguous. CDR3 length: 13 residues. V was shortened by 1 base and J by 2 bases, with 7 bases between the two germline ends. Per germline, CDR1 GTSNPN and CDR2 SVGIG (reference sequence). CDR3 loop: CAWSGAFTDTQYF. The CDR3 DNA reads as TGTGCCTGGAGTGGGGCTTTCACAGATACGCAGTATTTT.

The chain employs TRBV4-2 and TRBJ2-3; D not certain. The germline V and J ends were trimmed by 5 bases and 3 bases, with 9 bases remaining between them. The germline V gene encodes CDR1 LGHNA and CDR2 YNFKEQ. The CDR3 is 13 amino acids. The chain's CDR3 is CASSTGRTDTQYF. CDR3 nucleotides: TGTGCCAGCAGCACCGGTAGAACAGATACGCAGTATTTT.

J is TRBJ2-1 and V is TRBV30; no clear D. The V and J ends lost 4 bases and 0 bases respectively, with 7 bases between them. From germline, CDR1 is GTSNPN and CDR2 SVGIG (reference sequence). The CDR3 extends over 13 amino acids. CDR3: CAWKADSYNEQFF. CDR3 nucleotide sequence: TGTGCCTGGAAGGCGGACTCCTACAATGAGCAGTTCTTC.

V usage is TRBV7-2 and J usage is TRBJ1-5; D unclear. CDR1 is SGHTA and CDR2 is FQGNSA in the germline V gene. The germline V and J ends were trimmed by 1 base and 5 bases, with 12 bases remaining between them. CDR3 length equals 15 residues. The CDR3 region is CASSLDREIHQPQHF. Written as DNA, the CDR3 is TGTGCCAGCAGCTTAGACCGGGAAATCCATCAGCCCCAGCATTTT. Together with reference TRBV7-2 and TRBJ1-5, the CDR3 gives the full variable domain: GAGVSQSPSNKVTEKGKDVELRCDPISGHTALYWYRQSLGQGLEFLIYFQGNSAPDKSGLPSDRFSAERTGGSVSTLTIQRTQQEDSAVYLCASSLDREIHQPQHFGDGTRLSIL.

This chain links TRBV2 with TRBJ2-7, with D unclear. Trimming pared 8 bases from V and 0 bases from J, leaving 11 bases between. CDR1 and CDR2 (germline): SNHLY, FYNNEI. This CDR3 comprises 13 residues. CDR3 amino acids: CASYLRSSYEQYF. The DNA for the CDR3 is TGTGCCAGCTATTTAAGGAGCTCCTACGAGCAGTACTTC. The variable domain in full, with the rest retrieved from reference TRBV2 and TRBJ2-7, is EPEVTQTPSHQVTQMGQEVILRCVPISNHLYFYWYRQILGQKVEFLVSFYNNEISEKSEIFDDQFSVERPDGSNFTLKIRSTKLEDSAMYFCASYLRSSYEQYFGPGTRLTVT.

The rearrangement links TRBV7-8 to TRBJ2-5; perhaps TRBD2 as D (6 bases). The germline V gene has CDR1 SGHVS and CDR2 FQNEAQ. The CDR3 spans 15 residues. V was shortened by 1 base and J by 2 bases, with 11 bases between the two germline ends. The CDR3 is CASSLVEGLQETQYF. The DNA of the CDR3 is TGTGCCAGCAGCTTAGTCGAGGGACTTCAAGAGACCCAGTACTTC.

The chain uses TRBV27 and TRBJ1-1, with a possible D match to TRBD1 (6 bases). Germline V gene lookup returns CDR1 MNHEY and CDR2 SMNVEV (reference sequence). This CDR3 has 14 residues. The V end was cut by 1 base, the J end by 4 bases, with 10 bases between. The CDR3 loop reads CASSLWGPLTEAFF. CDR3 DNA sequence: TGTGCCAGCAGTTTATGGGGGCCCCTCACTGAAGCTTTCTTT.

A few counts support this clone. The chain links TRBV27 to TRBJ1-2; the D is unclear. This CDR3 has 13 residues. Germline V gene lookup returns CDR1 MNHEY and CDR2 SMNVEV (reference sequence). V shed 0 bases and J shed 6 bases, with 8 bases lying between them. CDR3 in DNA: TGTGCCAGCAGTTTATCGGTGGGCGATGGCTACACCTTC. It is translated as CASSLSVGDGYTF.

V is TRBV7-2 and J is TRBJ2-3; 10 bases are a match to TRBD2. CDR1 is SGHTA and CDR2 is FQGNSA in the germline V gene. This CDR3 comprises 16 residues. After removal of 5 bases from V and 4 bases from J, the junction contained 9 bases not matched to a gene. CDR3 DNA: TGTGCCAGCAGCATCCCAATAGCGGGAGGTCCAGATACGCAGTATTTT. Translated, it gives CASSIPIAGGPDTQYF.

The chain carries TRBV19 and TRBJ2-5; 9 bases align to TRBD1. The CDR3 is 18 residues long. Germline CDR1 and CDR2: LNHDA and SQIVND (reference sequence). Trimming cost V 4 bases and J 5 bases; bases outside gene matches: 17. The CDR3 here is CASSTGSQGAAPRETQYF. CDR3 in DNA: TGTGCCAGTAGTACCGGTTCACAGGGGGCGGCACCCCGGGAGACCCAGTACTTC.

The chain combines TRBV6-1 with TRBJ1-2; the match to TRBD1 covers 9 bases. With V trimmed by 1 base and J by 5 bases, 5 bases remained unmatched. Germline values: CDR1 MNHNS, CDR2 SASEGT. This CDR3 comprises 15 residues. CDR3 amino acids: CASSEVVTGGYGYTF. CDR3 sequence (DNA): TGTGCCAGCAGTGAAGTAGTGACAGGGGGTTATGGCTACACCTTC.

The genes are TRBV4-1 and TRBJ2-7; 8 positions match TRBD1. J gave up 2 bases and V 1 base, and 1 base lay outside the gene matches. The germline V gene has CDR1 MGHRA and CDR2 YSYEKL. The CDR3 length is 14 residues. The CDR3 nucleotides are TGCGCCAGCAGCCAAGTGGGACAGGCCTACGAGCAGTACTTC. It specifies CASSQVGQAYEQYF.

V gene TRBV2 combines with J gene TRBJ2-1; TRBD1 aligns across 8 bases. Looked up from germline, CDR1 is SNHLY and CDR2 is FYNNEI. The V and J ends lost 6 bases and 4 bases, in that order; junction bases with no gene match: 5. CDR3 length: 14 residues. Here the CDR3 reads CASRTGVRYNEQFF. The CDR3 coding sequence is TGTGCCAGCAGGACAGGGGTGAGGTACAATGAGCAGTTCTTC.

This chain links TRBV28 with TRBJ2-2, with TRBD2 identical over 9 bases. The CDR3 consists of 15 residues. With 8 bases clipped from V and 5 bases from J, the junction kept 9 bases outside the gene matches. The germline CDR1 and CDR2 sequences are MDHEN and SYDVKM. Here the CDR3 DNA reads TGTGCCAGCGGAGGTCATGCGGGGGGGACCGGGGAGCTGTTTTTT. Amino acid sequence: CASGGHAGGTGELFF. The entire variable domain, with the rest obtained from reference TRBV28 and TRBJ2-2, is as follows: DVKVTQSSRYLVKRTGEKVFLECVQDMDHENMFWYRQDPGLGLRLIYFSYDVKMKEKGDIPEGYSVSREKKERFSLILESASTNQTSMYLCASGGHAGGTGELFFGEGSRLTVL.

The V and J genes are TRBV6-5 and TRBJ2-1; 7 bases line up with TRBD1. In germline, CDR1 is MNHEY, CDR2 SVGAGI. V shed 0 bases, J shed 7 bases, and the junction held 3 bases outside the gene matches. This CDR3 has 14 amino acids. This CDR3 reads CASSYSGQLNEQFF. DNA of the CDR3: TGTGCCAGCAGTTACTCGGGACAGCTTAATGAGCAGTTCTTC.

V is TRBV19 and J is TRBJ2-2; TRBD1 agrees at 9 bases. Germline V gives CDR1 LNHDA, CDR2 SQIVND (reference sequence). The CDR3 loop spans 14 amino acids. Losses at the gene ends were 4 bases for V and 5 bases for J; bases not matched to a gene: 2. CDR3 loop: CASSKTGGTGELFF. The DNA for the CDR3 is TGTGCCAGTAGTAAGACAGGGGGTACCGGGGAGCTGTTTTTT. The full variable domain, its missing parts supplied by reference TRBV19 and TRBJ2-2, is DGGITQSPKYLFRKEGQNVTLSCEQNLNHDAMYWYRQDPGQGLRLIYYSQIVNDFQKGDIAEGYSVSREKKESFPLTVTSAQKNPTAFYLCASSKTGGTGELFFGEGSRLTVL.

This clone was counted a single time. The genes are TRBV7-9 and TRBJ2-2; tentative D call: TRBD1 (6 bases). V shed 0 bases and J shed 3 bases, with 14 bases lying between them. The germline CDR1 and CDR2 sequences are SEHNR and FQNEAQ (reference sequence). CDR3 size: 17 residues. CDR3 sequence: CASSLAPGTLDTGELFF. The CDR3 DNA reads TGTGCCAGCAGCTTAGCTCCAGGGACACTAGACACCGGGGAGCTGTTTTTT. The full variable domain, rest sourced from reference TRBV7-9 and TRBJ2-2, is DTGVSQNPRHKITKRGQNVTFRCDPISEHNRLYWYRQTLGQGPEFLTYFQNEAQLEKSRLLSDRFSAERPKGSFSTLEIQRTEQGDSAMYLCASSLAPGTLDTGELFFGEGSRLTVL.

The chain uses TRBV5-1 and TRBJ1-1; D is unclear. CDR1 is SGHRS and CDR2 is YFSETQ in the germline V gene. The CDR3 spans 14 residues. Between the trimmed V and J ends, which lost 1 base and 2 bases, there was a span of 9 bases. The CDR3 DNA follows: TGCGCCAGCAGCTTGTTTTCACAAAACACTGAAGCTTTCTTT. Its translation: CASSLFSQNTEAFF.

This chain links TRBV5-5 with TRBJ2-7, with 7 bases fitting TRBD1. V shed 4 bases, J shed 6 bases, and the junction held 10 bases outside the gene matches. CDR1 and CDR2 (germline): SGHKS, YYEKEE (reference sequence). This CDR3 spans 14 amino acids. Here the CDR3 DNA reads TGTGCCAGCAGCCTATCGACAGGGATCGGCGAGCAGTACTTC. Translation: CASSLSTGIGEQYF.

This clone was picked up a small number of times. This sequence joins TRBV4-3 and TRBJ1-4; perhaps TRBD1 as D (5 bases). This CDR3 contains 15 residues. V lost 1 base to trimming and J lost 12 bases, with 18 bases between them. Per germline, CDR1 LGHNA and CDR2 YSLEER. CDR3 residues: CASSQGDGFGSELFF. CDR3 in DNA: TGCGCCAGCAGCCAAGGGGACGGTTTCGGGAGTGAACTGTTTTTT.

This chain links TRBV7-6 with TRBJ2-7; TRBD2 agrees at 8 bases. In germline, CDR1 is SGHVS, CDR2 FNYEAQ. V trimming: 5 bases; J trimming: 2 bases; junction bases outside the gene matches: 8. The CDR3 runs 15 residues. This chain's CDR3 is CASSPLSGNAYEQYF. CDR3 coding DNA: TGTGCCAGCAGCCCCCTTAGCGGGAATGCCTACGAGCAGTACTTC.

The chain couples TRBV19 to TRBJ2-1, with TRBD2 matching 9 bases. Trimming removed 3 bases from V and 3 bases from J; junction bases left unmatched: 9. CDR3 length: 17 amino acids. CDR1 LNHDA and CDR2 SQIVND come from the germline V gene (reference sequence). CDR3: CASSIGSSGAYYNEQFF. The CDR3 nucleotides read TGTGCCAGTAGTATCGGGTCTAGCGGGGCATACTACAATGAGCAGTTCTTC.

CDR3 sequence reads: CASSLFTGGPNTEAFF. In DNA, the CDR3 is TGTGCCAGCAGTTTATTTACAGGCGGACCAAACACTGAAGCTTTCTTT. The V gene is TRBV27, the J gene TRBJ1-1, with TRBD1 as a possible D gene (5 bases). Germline CDR1 and CDR2: MNHEY and SMNVEV (reference sequence). CDR3 length equals 16 residues. Between the trimmed V and J ends, which lost 1 base and 2 bases, there was a span of 14 bases.

The chain uses TRBV9 and TRBJ2-7; D might be TRBD2 (5 bases). This CDR3 comprises 14 residues. The germline CDR1 and CDR2 sequences are SGDLS and YYNGEE. The ends were cut back, 5 bases at V and 0 bases at J, with 12 bases in the middle. The CDR3 region has the DNA TGTGCCAGCAGTGACTCGGGGTCCTCCTACGAGCAGTACTTC. Amino acids: CASSDSGSSYEQYF.